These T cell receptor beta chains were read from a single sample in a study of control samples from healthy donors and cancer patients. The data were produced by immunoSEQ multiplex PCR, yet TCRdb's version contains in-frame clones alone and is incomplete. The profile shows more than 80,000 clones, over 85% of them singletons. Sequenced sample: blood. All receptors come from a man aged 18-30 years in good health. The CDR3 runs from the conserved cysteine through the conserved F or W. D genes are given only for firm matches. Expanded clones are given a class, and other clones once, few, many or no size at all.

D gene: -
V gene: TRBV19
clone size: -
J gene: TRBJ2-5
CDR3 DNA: TGTGCCAGTAAGCTTTCCCGCCAAGAGACCCAGTACTTC
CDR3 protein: CASKLSRQETQYF

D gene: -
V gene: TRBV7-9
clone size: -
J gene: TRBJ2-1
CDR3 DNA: TGTGCCAGCGGGCGGGGTTATGAGCAGTTCTTC
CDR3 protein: CASGRGYEQFF

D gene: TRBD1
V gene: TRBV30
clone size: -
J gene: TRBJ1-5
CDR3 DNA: TGTGCCTGGAGTTTCCGGGACAGGGTGGATCAGCCCCAGCATTTT
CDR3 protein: CAWSFRDRVDQPQHF

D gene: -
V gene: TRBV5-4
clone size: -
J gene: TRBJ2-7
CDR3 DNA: TGTGCCAGCAGCTTGGCTCCGTACGAGCAGTACTTC
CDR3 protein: CASSLAPYEQYF

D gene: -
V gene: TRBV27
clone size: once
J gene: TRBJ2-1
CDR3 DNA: TGTGCCAGCAGCTTGATGCTGGGGTCCTACAATGAGCAGTTCTTC
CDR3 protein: CASSLMLGSYNEQFF

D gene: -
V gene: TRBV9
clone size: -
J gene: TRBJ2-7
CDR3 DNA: TGTGCCAGCTCTTACAGGGAAGGCTACGAGCAGTACTTC
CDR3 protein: CASSYREGYEQYF

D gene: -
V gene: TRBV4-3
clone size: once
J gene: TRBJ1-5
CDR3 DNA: TGCGCCAGCAGCCAAGATAGGCACAGCATTCAGCCCCAGCATTTT
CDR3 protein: CASSQDRHSIQPQHF

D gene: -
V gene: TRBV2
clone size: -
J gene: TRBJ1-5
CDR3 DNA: TGTGCCAGCACAAAGACAGAGAATCAGCCCCAGCATTTT
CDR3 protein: CASTKTENQPQHF

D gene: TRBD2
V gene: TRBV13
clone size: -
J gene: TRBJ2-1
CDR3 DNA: TGTGCCAGCAGCCTAGGGACTAGCGGTGGGTCCTACAATGAGCAGTTCTTC
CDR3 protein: CASSLGTSGGSYNEQFF

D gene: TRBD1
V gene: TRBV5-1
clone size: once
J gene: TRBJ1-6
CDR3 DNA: TGCGCCAGCAGCTTGGGGGCAGGGGGCAATTCACCCCTCCACTTT
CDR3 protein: CASSLGAGGNSPLHF

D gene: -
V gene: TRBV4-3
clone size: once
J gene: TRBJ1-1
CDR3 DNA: TGCGCCAGCAGCCAAGATTCGGGTGAAGCTTTCTTT
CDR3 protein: CASSQDSGEAFF

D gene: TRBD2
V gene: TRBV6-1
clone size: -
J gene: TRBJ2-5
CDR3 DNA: TGTGCCAGCAGTGAACTAGCGGGAGGGGGGGAGACCCAGTACTTC
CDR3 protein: CASSELAGGGETQYF

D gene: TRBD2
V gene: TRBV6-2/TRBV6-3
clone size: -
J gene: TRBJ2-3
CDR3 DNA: TGTGCCAGCAGCCAGACTAGCGGGAGGGCCGGATTCAAAGATACGCAGTATTTT
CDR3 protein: CASSQTSGRAGFKDTQYF

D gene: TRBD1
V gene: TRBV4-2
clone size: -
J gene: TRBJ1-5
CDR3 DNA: TGTGCCAGCAGCCAAGAGACAGGGTGGAATCAGCCCCAGCATTTT
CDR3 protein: CASSQETGWNQPQHF

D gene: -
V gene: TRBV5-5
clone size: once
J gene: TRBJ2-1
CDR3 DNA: TGTGCCAGCAAAGAGACTAGTCTCGGTGACTCCTACAATGAGCAGTTCTTC
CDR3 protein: CASKETSLGDSYNEQFF

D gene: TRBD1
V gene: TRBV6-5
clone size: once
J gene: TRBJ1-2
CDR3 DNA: TGTGCCAGCAGTTACTCCGGGACAGGGAACTATGGCTACACCTTC
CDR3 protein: CASSYSGTGNYGYTF

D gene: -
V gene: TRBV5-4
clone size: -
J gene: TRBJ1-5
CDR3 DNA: TGTGCCAGCAGTGTGGGGGGGCTCATGGGTGCCCAGCATTTT
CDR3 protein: CASSVGGLMGAQHF

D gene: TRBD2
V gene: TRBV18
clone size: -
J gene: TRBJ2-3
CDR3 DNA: TGTGCCAGCTCACCGGGACTAGCGGGAGGCGGTAGCACAGATACGCAGTATTTT
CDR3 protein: CASSPGLAGGGSTDTQYF

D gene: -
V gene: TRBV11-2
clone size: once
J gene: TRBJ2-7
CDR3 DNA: TGTGCCAGCAGCTTAGTCCAGAAGCCCTACGAGCAGTACTTC
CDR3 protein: CASSLVQKPYEQYF

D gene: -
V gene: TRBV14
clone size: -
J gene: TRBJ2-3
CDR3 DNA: TGTGCCAGCAGCCGCACGACCAAATTGAGTCGGTTCGATACGCAGTATTTT
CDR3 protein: CASSRTTKLSRFDTQYF

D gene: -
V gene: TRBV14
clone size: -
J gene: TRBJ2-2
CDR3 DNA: TGTGCCAGCAGCCAAATACAGCTTACCGGGGAGCTGTTTTTT
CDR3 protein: CASSQIQLTGELFF

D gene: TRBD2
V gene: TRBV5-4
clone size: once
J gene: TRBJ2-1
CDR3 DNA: TGTGCCAGCAGCTGGGACGGGACTAGCGGTTACAATGAGCAGTTCTTC
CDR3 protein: CASSWDGTSGYNEQFF

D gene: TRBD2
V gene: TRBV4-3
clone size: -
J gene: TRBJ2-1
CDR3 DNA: TGCGCCAGCAGCCAACGCCCATGGGGGGAGGGCCAGTTCTTC
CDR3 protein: CASSQRPWGEGQFF

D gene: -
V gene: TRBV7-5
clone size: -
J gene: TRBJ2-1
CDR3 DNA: TGTGCCAGAAGCTTAGACCGGCGGGGGGGCCGCAATGAGCAGTTCTTC
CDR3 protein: CARSLDRRGGRNEQFF

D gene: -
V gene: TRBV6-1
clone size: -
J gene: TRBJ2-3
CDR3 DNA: TGTGCCAGCAGTGCCCCGACAGCTACTAGCACAGATACGCAGTATTTT
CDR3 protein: CASSAPTATSTDTQYF

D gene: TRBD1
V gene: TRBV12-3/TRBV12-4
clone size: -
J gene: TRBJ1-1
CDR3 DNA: TGTGCCAGCAGCATTGGGACAGGGGGCGGGTCTTTCTTT
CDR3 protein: CASSIGTGGGSFF

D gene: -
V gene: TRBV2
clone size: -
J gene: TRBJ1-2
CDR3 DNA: TGTGCCAGCAGTGACCCCGGACAGATCTATGGCTACACCTTC
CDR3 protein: CASSDPGQIYGYTF

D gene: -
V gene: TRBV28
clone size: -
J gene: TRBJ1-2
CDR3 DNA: TGTGCCAGCAGCAGACAGCCCTATGGCTACACCTTC
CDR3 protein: CASSRQPYGYTF

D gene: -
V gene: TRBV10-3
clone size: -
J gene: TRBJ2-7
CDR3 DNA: TGTGCCATCGGTTATGTGGCGGAAAGAACCTACGAGCAGTACTTC
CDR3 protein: CAIGYVAERTYEQYF

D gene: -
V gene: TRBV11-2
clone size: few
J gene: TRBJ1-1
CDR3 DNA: TGTGCCAGCAGCCGGGGGGACACTGAAGCTTTCTTT
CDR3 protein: CASSRGDTEAFF

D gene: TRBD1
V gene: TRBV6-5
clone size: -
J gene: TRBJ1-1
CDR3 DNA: TGTGCCAGCAGGGGACAGGGGGCCGGAGAGACTGAAGCTTTCTTT
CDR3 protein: CASRGQGAGETEAFF

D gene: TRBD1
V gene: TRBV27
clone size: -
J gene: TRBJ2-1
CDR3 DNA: TGTGCCAGCAGTTCCGCCACCGGGACAGGGAACAATGAGCAGTTCTTC
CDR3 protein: CASSSATGTGNNEQFF

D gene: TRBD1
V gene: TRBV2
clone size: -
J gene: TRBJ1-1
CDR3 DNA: TGTGCCAGCAGAGGAGACAGGGCCATGAACACTGAAGCTTTCTTT
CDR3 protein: CASRGDRAMNTEAFF

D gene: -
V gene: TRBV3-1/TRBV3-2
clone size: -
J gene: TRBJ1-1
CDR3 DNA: TGTGCCAGCAGCCAAGATAGCTGGGAACGGGGGGACACTGAAGCTTTCTTT
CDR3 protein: CASSQDSWERGDTEAFF

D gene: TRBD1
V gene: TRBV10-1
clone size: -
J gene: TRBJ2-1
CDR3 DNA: TGCGCCAGCAGTACCGGGACAGGAGACTACAATGAGCAGTTCTTC
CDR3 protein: CASSTGTGDYNEQFF

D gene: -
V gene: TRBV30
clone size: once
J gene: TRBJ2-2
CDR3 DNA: TGTGCCTGGAGTTTACAGGGGGGGACCGGGGAGCTGTTTTTT
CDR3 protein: CAWSLQGGTGELFF

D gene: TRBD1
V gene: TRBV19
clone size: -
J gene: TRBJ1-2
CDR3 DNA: TGTGCCAGTAGTAATGCACAGGGGGTAGATGGCTACACCTTC
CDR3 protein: CASSNAQGVDGYTF

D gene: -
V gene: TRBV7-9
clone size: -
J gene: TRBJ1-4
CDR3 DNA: TGTGCCAGCAGCGCCCGGACAACCATTCCGGCTAATGAAAAACTGTTTTTT
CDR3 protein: CASSARTTIPANEKLFF

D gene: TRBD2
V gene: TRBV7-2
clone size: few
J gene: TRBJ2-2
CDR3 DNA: TGTGCCAGCAGCCCCCGGGGGGAAAACACCGGGGAGCTGTTTTTT
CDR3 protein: CASSPRGENTGELFF

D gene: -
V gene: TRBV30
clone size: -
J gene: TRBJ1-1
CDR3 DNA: TGTGCCTGGAGTTTGGGGTATAGGGGAGCTTTCTTT
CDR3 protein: CAWSLGYRGAFF

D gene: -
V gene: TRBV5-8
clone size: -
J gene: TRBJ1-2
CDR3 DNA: TGTGCCACCCTTAAAGGGGGTAACTATGGCTACACCTTC
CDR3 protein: CATLKGGNYGYTF

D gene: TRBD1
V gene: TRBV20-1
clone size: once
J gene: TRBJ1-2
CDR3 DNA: TGCAGTGCTAGTGGACAGGTGCTTAACTATGGCTACACCTTC
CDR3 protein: CSASGQVLNYGYTF

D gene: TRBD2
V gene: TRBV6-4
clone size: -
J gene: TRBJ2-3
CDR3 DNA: TGTGCCAGCAGTGACTCTAGCGGGGGCACAGATACGCAGTATTTT
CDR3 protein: CASSDSSGGTDTQYF

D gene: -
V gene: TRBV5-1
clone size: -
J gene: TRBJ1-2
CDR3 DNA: TGCGCCAGCAGCTTTACGGCACAGGATGGCTACACCTTC
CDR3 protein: CASSFTAQDGYTF

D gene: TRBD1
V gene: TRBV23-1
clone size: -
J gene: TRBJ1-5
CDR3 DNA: TGCGCCAGCAGTCAATCTGGCAGGGGGCTGTGGCAGCCCCAGCATTTT
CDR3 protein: CASSQSGRGLWQPQHF

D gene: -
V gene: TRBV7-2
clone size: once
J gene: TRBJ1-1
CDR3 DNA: TGTGCCAGCAGCTTGGCAGGGGCGAGGGCTGAAGCTTTCTTT
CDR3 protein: CASSLAGARAEAFF

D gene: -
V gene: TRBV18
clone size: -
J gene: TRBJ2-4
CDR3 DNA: TGTGCCAGCTCACCACCACGTAGTACCAAAAACATTCAGTACTTC
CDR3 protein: CASSPPRSTKNIQYF

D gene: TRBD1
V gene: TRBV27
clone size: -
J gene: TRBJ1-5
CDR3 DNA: TGTGCCAGCAGTCCGGGACAGGGAAGTCAGCCCCAGCATTTT
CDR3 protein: CASSPGQGSQPQHF

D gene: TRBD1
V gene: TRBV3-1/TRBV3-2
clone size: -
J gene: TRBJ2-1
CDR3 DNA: TGTGCCAGCAGCCAACAAACAGGGGCCTACAATGAGCAGTTCTTC
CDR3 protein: CASSQQTGAYNEQFF

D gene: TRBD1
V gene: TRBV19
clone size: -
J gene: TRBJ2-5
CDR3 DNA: TGTGCCAGTAGCGACCCTGGACAGGGGAAAAGAGAGACCCAGTACTTC
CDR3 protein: CASSDPGQGKRETQYF

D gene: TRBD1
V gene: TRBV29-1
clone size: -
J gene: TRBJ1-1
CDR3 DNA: TGCAGCGTCGCGAAAGGGACAGGGGGCACTGAAGCTTTCTTT
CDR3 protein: CSVAKGTGGTEAFF

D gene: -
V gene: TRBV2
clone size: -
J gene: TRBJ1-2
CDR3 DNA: TGTGCCACCACGGAGGCAGCCGAGATCTATGGCTACACCTTC
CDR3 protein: CATTEAAEIYGYTF

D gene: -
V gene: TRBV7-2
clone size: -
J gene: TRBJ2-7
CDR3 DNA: TGTGCCAGCAGCGTTAAATGGACGGGCCACGAGCAGTACTTC
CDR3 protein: CASSVKWTGHEQYF

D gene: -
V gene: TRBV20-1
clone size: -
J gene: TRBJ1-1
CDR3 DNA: TGCAGTGCAGCCCCAGGGAGAGAAGCTTTCTTT
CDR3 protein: CSAAPGREAFF

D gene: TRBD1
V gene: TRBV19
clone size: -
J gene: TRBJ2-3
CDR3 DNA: TGTGCCAGTAGTATCGGGGACAGGGAGACAGATACGCAGTATTTT
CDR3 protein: CASSIGDRETDTQYF

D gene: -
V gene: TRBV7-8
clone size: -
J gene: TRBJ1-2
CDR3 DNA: TGTGCCAGCAGCTTAGCCTTGGGGGAGGACCGGCGGAGCTACACCTTC
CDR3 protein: CASSLALGEDRRSYTF

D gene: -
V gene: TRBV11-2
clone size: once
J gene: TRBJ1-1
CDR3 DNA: TGTGCCAGCAGCCAAATTAAGTACGGCACACAGGAAGGCACTGAAGCTTTCTTT
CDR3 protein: CASSQIKYGTQEGTEAFF